This TCR beta chain was captured in a study of T-cell memory formation after mild COVID-19. TCRdb processed the 5' RACE reads anew with MiXCR; each CDR3 protein has one entry. The table has some 330,000 distinct CDR3 sequences, under 25% seen once. This clonotype was picked up a small number of times. Trimming removed 2 bases from V and 2 bases from J; junction bases left unmatched: 12. The germline gives CDR1 SEHNR, CDR2 FQNEAQ (reference sequence). The CDR3 has 20 residues. The rearrangement links TRBV7-9 to TRBJ2-3; 14 nucleotides match TRBD2. The TCR sequence derives from an adult woman who had mild COVID-19 (a few samples of this study predate the infection). Cell type and time point are not known. Sequenced: PBMCs or a T cell subset sorted from them (not recorded which). For the CDR3, the DNA is TGTGCCAGCAGCTTATCCTGGACTAGCGGGGGGCCCGGTAACACAGATACGCAGTATTTT. Protein sequence: CASSLSWTSGGPGNTDTQYF.